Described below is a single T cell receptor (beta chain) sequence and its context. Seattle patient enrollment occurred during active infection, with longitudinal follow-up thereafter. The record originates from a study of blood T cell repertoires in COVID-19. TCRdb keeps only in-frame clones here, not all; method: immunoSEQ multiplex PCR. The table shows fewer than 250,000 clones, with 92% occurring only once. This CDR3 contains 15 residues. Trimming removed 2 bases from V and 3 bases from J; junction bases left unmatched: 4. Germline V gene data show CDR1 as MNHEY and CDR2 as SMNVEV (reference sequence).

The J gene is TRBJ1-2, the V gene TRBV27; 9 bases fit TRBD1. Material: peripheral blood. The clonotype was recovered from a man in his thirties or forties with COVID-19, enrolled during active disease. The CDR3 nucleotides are TGTGCCAGCAGTTTAGTGACAGGGGGGCACTATGGCTACACCTTC. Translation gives CASSLVTGGHYGYTF.